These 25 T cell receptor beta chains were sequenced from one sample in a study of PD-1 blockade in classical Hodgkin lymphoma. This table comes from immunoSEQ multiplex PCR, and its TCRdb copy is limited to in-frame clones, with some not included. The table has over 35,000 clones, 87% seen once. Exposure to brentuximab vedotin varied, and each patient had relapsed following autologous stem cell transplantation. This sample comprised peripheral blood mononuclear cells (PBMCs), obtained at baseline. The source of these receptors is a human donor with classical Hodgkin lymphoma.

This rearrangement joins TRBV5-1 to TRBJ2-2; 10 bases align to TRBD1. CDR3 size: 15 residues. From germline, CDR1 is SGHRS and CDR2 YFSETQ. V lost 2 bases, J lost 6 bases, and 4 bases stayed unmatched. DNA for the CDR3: TGCGCCAGCAGCTTACGGACAGGGGGGGCCGGGGAGCTGTTTTTT. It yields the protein CASSLRTGGAGELFF.

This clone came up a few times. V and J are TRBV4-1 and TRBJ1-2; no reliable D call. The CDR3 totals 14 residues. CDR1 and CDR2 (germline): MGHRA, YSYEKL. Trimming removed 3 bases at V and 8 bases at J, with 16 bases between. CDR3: CASSHLSGRMGYTF. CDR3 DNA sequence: TGCGCCAGCAGCCACCTCTCGGGCCGCATGGGCTACACCTTC.

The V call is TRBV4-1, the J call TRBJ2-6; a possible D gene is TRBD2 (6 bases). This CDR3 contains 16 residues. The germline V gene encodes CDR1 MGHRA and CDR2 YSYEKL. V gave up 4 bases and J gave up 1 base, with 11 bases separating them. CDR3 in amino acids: CASSRRRDSGANVLTF. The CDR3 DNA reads TGCGCCAGCAGCCGTAGGAGGGATTCTGGGGCCAACGTCCTGACTTTC.

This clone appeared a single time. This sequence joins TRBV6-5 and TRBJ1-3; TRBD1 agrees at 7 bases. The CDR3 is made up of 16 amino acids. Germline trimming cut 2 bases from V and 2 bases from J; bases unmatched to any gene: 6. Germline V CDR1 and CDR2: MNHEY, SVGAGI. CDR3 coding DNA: TGTGCCAGCAGTTACAGTGGGCAGGGGGCTGGAAACACCATATATTTT. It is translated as CASSYSGQGAGNTIYF.

The CDR3 reads CASSLEREGAEAFF. CDR3 in DNA: TGTGCCAGCAGCTTAGAAAGAGAAGGGGCCGAAGCTTTCTTT. The rearrangement links TRBV7-6 to TRBJ1-1, with D maybe TRBD1 (5 bases). V lost 1 base and J 8 bases, leaving 14 bases between the germline ends. The CDR3 is 14 residues long. Germline V gene data show CDR1 as SGHVS and CDR2 as FNYEAQ.

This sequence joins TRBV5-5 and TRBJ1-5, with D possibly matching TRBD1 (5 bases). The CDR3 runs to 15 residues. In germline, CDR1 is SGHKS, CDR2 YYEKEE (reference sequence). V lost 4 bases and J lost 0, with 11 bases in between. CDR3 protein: CASSPDSYSNQPQHF. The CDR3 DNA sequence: TGTGCCAGCAGCCCAGACAGTTATAGCAATCAGCCCCAGCATTTT.

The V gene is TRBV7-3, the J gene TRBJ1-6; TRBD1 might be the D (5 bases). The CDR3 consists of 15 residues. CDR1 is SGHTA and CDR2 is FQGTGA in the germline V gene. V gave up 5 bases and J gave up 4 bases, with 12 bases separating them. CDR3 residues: CASSVSGGYNSPLHF. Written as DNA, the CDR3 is TGTGCCAGCAGCGTAAGTGGGGGATATAATTCACCCCTCCACTTT.

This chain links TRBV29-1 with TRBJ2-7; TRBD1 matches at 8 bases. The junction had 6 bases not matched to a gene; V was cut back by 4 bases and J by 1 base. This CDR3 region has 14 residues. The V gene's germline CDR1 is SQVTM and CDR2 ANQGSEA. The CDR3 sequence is CSVVPTGVSYEQYF. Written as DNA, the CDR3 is TGCAGCGTTGTCCCGACAGGGGTTTCCTACGAGCAGTACTTC.

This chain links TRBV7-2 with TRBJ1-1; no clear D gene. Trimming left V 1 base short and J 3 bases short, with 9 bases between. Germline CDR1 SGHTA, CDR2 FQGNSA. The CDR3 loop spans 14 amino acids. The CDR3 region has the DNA TGTGCCAGCAGCTTAGGAGGCAGCCACACTGAAGCTTTCTTT. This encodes CASSLGGSHTEAFF.

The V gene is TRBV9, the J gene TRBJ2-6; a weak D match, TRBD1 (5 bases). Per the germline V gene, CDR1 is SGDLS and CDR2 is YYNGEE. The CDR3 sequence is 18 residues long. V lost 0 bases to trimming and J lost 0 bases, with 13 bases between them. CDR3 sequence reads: CASSVVAGLSSGANVLTF. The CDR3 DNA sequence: TGTGCCAGCAGCGTAGTGGCAGGGCTGAGCTCTGGGGCCAACGTCCTGACTTTC. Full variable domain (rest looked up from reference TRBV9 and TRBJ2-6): DSGVTQTPKHLITATGQRVTLRCSPRSGDLSVYWYQQSLDQGLQFLIQYYNGEERAKGNILERFSAQQFPDLHSELNLSSLELGDSALYFCASSVVAGLSSGANVLTFGAGSRLTVL.

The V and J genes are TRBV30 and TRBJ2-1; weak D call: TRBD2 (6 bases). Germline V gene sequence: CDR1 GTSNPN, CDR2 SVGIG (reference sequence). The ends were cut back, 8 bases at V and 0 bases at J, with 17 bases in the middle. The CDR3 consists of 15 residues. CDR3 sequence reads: CAEGGPKSSYNEQFF. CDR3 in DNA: TGTGCCGAGGGAGGACCCAAAAGCTCCTACAATGAGCAGTTCTTC.

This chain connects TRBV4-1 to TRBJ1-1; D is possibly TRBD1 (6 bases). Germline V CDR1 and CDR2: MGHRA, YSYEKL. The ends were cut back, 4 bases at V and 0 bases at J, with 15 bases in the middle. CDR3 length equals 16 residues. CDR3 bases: TGCGCCAGCAGCCGTGGGAGGGGGTCCTTGAACACTGAAGCTTTCTTT. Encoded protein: CASSRGRGSLNTEAFF.

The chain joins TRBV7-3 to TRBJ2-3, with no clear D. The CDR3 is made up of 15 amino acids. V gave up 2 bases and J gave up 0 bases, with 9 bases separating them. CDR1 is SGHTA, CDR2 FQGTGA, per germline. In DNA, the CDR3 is TGTGCCAGCAGCTTAGGGGTCCTCAGCACAGATACGCAGTATTTT. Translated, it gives CASSLGVLSTDTQYF. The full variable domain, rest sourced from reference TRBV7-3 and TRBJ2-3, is GAGVSQTPSNKVTEKGKYVELRCDPISGHTALYWYRQSLGQGPEFLIYFQGTGAADDSGLPNDRFFAVRPEGSVSTLKIQRTERGDSAVYLCASSLGVLSTDTQYFGPGTRLTVL.

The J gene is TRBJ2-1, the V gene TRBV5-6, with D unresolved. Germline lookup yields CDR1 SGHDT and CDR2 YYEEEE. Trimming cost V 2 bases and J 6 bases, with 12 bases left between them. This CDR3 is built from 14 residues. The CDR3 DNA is TGTGCCAGCAGCTTCAGGTTTGTAAGCAATGAGCAGTTCTTC. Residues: CASSFRFVSNEQFF. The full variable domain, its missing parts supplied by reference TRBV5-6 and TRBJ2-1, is DAGVTQSPTHLIKTRGQQVTLRCSPKSGHDTVSWYQQALGQGPQFIFQYYEEEERQRGNFPDRFSGHQFPNYSSELNVNALLLGDSALYLCASSFRFVSNEQFFGPGTRLTVL.

The DNA for the CDR3 is TGTGCCAGCAGCTTACATCCACAGGCTAGCAATGAGCAGTTCTTC. Protein product: CASSLHPQASNEQFF. The rearrangement uses TRBV7-3 and TRBJ2-1, with D possibly matching TRBD1 (5 bases). This CDR3 has 15 residues. With 2 bases removed from V and 6 bases from J, the gap between germline ends came to 14 bases. Germline lookup yields CDR1 SGHTA and CDR2 FQGTGA.

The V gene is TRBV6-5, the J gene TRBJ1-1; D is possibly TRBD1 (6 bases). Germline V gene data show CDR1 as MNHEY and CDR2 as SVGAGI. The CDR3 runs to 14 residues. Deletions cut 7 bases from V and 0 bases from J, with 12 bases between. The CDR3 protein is CASTPRGMNTEAFF. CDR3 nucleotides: TGTGCCAGCACCCCCAGGGGAATGAACACTGAAGCTTTCTTT.

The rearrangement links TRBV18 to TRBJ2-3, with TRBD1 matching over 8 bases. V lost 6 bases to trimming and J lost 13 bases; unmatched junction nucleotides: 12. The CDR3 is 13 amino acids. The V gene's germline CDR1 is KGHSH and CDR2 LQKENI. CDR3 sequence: CASSLAPDRDKYF. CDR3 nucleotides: TGTGCCAGCTCCCTCGCCCCGGACAGGGATAAGTATTTT.

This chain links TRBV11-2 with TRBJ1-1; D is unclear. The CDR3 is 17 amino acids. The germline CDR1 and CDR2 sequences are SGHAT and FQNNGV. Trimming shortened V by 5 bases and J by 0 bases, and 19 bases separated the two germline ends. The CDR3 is CASSPHMNTFMNTEAFF. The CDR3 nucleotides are TGTGCCAGCAGCCCCCACATGAACACCTTCATGAACACTGAAGCTTTCTTT.

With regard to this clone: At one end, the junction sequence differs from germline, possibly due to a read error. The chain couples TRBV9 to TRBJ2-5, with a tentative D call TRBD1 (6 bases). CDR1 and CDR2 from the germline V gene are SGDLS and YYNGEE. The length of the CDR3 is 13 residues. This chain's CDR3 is CASSAGTSETRYF. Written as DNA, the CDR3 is TGTGCCAGCAGCGCTGGGACATCTGAGACCCGGTACTTC.

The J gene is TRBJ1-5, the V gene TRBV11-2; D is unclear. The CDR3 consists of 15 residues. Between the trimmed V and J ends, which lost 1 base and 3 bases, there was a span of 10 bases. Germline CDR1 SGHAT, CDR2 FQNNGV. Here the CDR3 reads CASSLVLGHNQPQHF. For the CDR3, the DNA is TGTGCCAGCAGCTTAGTTCTTGGGCACAATCAGCCCCAGCATTTT.

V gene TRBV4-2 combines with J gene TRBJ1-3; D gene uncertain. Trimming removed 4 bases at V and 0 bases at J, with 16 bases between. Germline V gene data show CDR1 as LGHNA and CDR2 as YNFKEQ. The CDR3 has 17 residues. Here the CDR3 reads CASSLTSRFSSGNTIYF. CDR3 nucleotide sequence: TGTGCCAGCAGCCTGACGAGTCGGTTTAGCTCTGGAAACACCATATATTTT.

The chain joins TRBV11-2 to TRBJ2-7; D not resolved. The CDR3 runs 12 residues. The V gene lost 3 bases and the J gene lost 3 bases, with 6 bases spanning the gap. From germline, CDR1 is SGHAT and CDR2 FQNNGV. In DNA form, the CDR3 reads TGTGCCAGCAGCTTTCGCCTCTACGAGCAGTACTTC. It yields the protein CASSFRLYEQYF. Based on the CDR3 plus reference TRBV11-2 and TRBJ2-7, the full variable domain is EAGVAQSPRYKIIEKRQSVAFWCNPISGHATLYWYQQILGQGPKLLIQFQNNGVVDDSQLPKDRFSAERLKGVDSTLKIQPAKLEDSAVYLCASSFRLYEQYFGPGTRLTVT.

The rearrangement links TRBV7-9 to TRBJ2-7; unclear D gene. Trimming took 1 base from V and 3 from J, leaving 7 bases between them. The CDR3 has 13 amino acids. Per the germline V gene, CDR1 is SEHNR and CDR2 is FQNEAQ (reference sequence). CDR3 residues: CASSLVYSYEQYF. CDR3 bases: TGTGCCAGCAGCTTAGTTTACAGCTACGAGCAGTACTTC.

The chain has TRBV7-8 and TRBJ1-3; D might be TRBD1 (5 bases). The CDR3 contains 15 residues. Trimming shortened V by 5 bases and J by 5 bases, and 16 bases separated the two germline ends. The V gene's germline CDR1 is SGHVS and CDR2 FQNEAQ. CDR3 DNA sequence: TGTGCCAGCAGCCACAGGTCTCAGGGACGAAACACCATATATTTT. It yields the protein CASSHRSQGRNTIYF. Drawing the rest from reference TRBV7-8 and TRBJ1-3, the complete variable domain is GAGVSQSPRYKVAKRGQDVALRCDPISGHVSLFWYQQALGQGPEFLTYFQNEAQLDKSGLPSDRFFAERPEGSVSTLKIQRTQQEDSAVYLCASSHRSQGRNTIYFGEGSWLTVV.

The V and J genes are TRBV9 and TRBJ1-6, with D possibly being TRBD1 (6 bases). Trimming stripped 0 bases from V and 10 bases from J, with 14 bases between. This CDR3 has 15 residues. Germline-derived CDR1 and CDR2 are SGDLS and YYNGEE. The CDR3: CASSVDQTGSSPLHF. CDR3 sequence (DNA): TGTGCCAGCAGCGTAGACCAAACAGGGAGCTCACCCCTCCACTTT.